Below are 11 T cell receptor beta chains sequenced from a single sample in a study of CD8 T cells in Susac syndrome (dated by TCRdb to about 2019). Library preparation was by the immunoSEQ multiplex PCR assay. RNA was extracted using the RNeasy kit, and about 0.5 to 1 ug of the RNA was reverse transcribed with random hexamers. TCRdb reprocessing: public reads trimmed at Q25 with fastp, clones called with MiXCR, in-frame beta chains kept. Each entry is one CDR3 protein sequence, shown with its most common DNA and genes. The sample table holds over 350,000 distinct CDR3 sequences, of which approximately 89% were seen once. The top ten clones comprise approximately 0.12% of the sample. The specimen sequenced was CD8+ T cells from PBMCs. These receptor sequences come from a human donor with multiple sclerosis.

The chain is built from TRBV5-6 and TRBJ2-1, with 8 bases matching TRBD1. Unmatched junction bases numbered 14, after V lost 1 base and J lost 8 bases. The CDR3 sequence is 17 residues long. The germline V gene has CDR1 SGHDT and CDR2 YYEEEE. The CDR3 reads CASSLSFRQGAGDEQFF. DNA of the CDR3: TGTGCCAGCAGCTTGAGCTTTAGGCAGGGGGCAGGCGATGAGCAGTTCTTC.

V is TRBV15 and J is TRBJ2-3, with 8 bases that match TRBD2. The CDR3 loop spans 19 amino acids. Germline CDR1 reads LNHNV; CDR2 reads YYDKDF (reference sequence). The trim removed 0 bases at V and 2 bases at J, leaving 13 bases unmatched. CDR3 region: CATSRDLIRREEDTDTQYF. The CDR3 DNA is TGTGCCACCAGCAGAGATCTGATTCGGCGGGAGGAGGACACAGATACGCAGTATTTT.

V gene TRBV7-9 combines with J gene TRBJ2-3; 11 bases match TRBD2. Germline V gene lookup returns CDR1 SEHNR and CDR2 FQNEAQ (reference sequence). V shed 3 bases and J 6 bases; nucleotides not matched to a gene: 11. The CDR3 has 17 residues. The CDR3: CASSLGITSGSEDTQYF. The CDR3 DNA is TGTGCCAGCAGCTTGGGTATTACTAGCGGGAGTGAGGATACGCAGTATTTT.

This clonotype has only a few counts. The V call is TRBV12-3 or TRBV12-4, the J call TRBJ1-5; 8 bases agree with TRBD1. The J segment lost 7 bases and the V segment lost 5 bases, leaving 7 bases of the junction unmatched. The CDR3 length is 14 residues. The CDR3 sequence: CASSTAGGGQPQHF. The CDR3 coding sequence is TGTGCCAGCAGTACCGCAGGGGGCGGGCAGCCCCAGCATTTT.

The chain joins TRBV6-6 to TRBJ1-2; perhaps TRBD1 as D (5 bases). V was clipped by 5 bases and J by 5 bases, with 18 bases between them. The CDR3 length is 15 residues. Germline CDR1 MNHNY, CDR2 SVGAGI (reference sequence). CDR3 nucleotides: TGTGCCAGCAGTCTCCGGGACCCACGCGGGTATGGCTACACCTTC. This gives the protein CASSLRDPRGYGYTF.

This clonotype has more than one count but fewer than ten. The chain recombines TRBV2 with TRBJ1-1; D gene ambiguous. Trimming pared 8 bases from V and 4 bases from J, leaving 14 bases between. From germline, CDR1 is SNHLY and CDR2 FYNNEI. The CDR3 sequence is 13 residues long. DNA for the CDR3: TGTGCCAGCCAACCCCGTCTTGGCACTGAAGCTTTCTTT. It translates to CASQPRLGTEAFF.

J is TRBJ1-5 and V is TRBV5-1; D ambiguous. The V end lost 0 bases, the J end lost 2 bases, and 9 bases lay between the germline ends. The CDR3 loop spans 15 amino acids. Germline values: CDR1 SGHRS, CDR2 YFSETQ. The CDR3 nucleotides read TGCGCCAGCAGCTTGGACCTGTCGGGCAATCAGCCCCAGCATTTT. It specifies CASSLDLSGNQPQHF. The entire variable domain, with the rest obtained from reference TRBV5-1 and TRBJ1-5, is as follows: KAGVTQTPRYLIKTRGQQVTLSCSPISGHRSVSWYQQTPGQGLQFLFEYFSETQRNKGNFPGRFSGRQFSNSRSEMNVSTLELGDSALYLCASSLDLSGNQPQHFGDGTRLSIL.

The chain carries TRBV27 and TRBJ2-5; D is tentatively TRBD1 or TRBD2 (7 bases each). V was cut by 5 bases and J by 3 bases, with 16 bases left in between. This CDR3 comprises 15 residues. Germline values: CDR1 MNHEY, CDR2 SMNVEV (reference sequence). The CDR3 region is CASSLRGGEKETQYF. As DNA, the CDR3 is TGTGCCAGCAGTCTCAGGGGGGGGGAAAAAGAGACCCAGTACTTC.

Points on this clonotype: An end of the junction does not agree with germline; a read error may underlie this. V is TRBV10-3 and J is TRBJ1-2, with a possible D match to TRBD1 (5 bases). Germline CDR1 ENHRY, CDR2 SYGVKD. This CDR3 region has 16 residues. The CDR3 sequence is CAISESMGSRDYGCTF. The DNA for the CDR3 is TGTGCCATCAGTGAGTCCATGGGCTCACGGGACTATGGCTGCACCTTC.

This CDR3 reads CASSPTAYSNQPQHF. The CDR3 DNA is TGTGCCAGCAGCCCCACAGCATATAGCAATCAGCCCCAGCATTTT. J is TRBJ1-5 and V is TRBV7-2, with D uncertain. This CDR3 is 15 amino acids long. The germline gives CDR1 SGHTA, CDR2 FQGNSA. The ends were cut back, 5 bases at V and 0 bases at J, with 11 bases in the middle.

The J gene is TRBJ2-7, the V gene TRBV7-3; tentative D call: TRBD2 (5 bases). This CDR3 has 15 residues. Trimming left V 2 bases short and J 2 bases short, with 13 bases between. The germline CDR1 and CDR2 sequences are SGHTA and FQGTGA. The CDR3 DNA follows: TGTGCCAGCAGCTTAGAGGGTGGGATGACCTACGAGCAGTACTTC. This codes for CASSLEGGMTYEQYF.